The sequence of this T cell receptor beta chain was determined in a study of beta chain features in type 1 diabetes. Overall study: Patients were similar to healthy donors in age and gender (as well as in cell yields). General study points: Still unanswered here is whether HLA type influences TCRB rearrangement. PCR might favor shorter templates, equally in patients and controls.

About this clone itself: What it binds is unknown.

Sorting of CD4+ naive, central memory, regulatory and stem cell-like memory cells was performed via CD45RO/CCR7/CD25/CD127/CD95/CD27. As every portion of the isolated RNA was reverse transcribed, the sequencing read expressed TCRB transcripts. The data were produced by immunoSEQ multiplex PCR, yet TCRdb's version contains in-frame clones alone and is incomplete. This table has 130,000 to 150,000 clones, approximately 52% appearing once. This CDR3 is 17 amino acids long. Germline V lookup: CDR1 LGHNA, CDR2 YNFKEQ. V dropped 4 bases and J dropped 4 bases, with 20 bases sitting between them. Specimen: Tregs from blood. This receptor was taken from a man aged 18 to 35 in good health. V gene TRBV4-2 combines with J gene TRBJ1-3; no reliable D call. In DNA, the CDR3 is TGTGCCAGCAGCCCCCTTGAGGGCAGGTTTGAGGGAAACACCATATATTTT. This codes for CASSPLEGRFEGNTIYF.